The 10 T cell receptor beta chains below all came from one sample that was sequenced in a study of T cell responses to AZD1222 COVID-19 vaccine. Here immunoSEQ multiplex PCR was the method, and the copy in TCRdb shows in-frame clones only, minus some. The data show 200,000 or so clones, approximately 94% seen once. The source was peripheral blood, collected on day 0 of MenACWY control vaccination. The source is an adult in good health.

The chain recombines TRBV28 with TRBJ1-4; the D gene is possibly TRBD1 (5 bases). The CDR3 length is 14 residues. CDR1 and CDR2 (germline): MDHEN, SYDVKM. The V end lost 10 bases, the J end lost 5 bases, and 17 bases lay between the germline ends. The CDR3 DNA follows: TGTGCCACCTTCACCGGGACGCAGAATGAAAAACTGTTTTTT. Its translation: CATFTGTQNEKLFF.

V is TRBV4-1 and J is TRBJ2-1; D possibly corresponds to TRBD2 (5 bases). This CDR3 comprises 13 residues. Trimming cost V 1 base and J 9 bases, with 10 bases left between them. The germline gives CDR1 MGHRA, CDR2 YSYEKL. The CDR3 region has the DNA TGCGCCAGCAGCCAAGGGGTTGAGGGTGAGCAGTTCTTC. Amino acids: CASSQGVEGEQFF.

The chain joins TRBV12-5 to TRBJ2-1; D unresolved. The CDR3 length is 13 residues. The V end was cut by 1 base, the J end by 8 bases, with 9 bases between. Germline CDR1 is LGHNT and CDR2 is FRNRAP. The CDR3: CASGLGNSDEQFF. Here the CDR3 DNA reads TGTGCTAGTGGTTTGGGGAACTCCGATGAGCAGTTCTTC.

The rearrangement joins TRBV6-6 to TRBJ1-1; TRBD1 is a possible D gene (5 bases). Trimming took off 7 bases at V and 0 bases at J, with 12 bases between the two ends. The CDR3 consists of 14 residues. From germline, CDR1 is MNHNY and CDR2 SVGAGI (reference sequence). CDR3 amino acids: CASIPDTVNTEAFF. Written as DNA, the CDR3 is TGTGCCAGCATTCCGGACACAGTGAACACTGAAGCTTTCTTT.

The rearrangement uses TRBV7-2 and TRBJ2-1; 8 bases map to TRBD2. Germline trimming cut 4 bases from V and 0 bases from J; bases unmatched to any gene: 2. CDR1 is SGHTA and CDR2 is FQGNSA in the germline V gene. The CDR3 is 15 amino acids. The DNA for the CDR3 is TGTGCCAGCAGCTCCGGGACTAGCTCCTACAATGAGCAGTTCTTC. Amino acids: CASSSGTSSYNEQFF.

CDR3 DNA sequence: TGTGCCAGCAGCTGGGACACAAGCAATCAGCCCCAGCATTTT. It codes for CASSWDTSNQPQHF. The genes are TRBV7-9 and TRBJ1-5; D is perhaps TRBD1 (6 bases). CDR3 length equals 14 residues. The germline V and J ends were trimmed by 4 bases and 1 base, with 8 bases remaining between them. Looked up from germline, CDR1 is SEHNR and CDR2 is FQNEAQ (reference sequence). Full variable domain (remainder filled in from reference TRBV7-9 and TRBJ1-5): DTGVSQNPRHKITKRGQNVTFRCDPISEHNRLYWYRQTLGQGPEFLTYFQNEAQLEKSRLLSDRFSAERPKGSFSTLEIQRTEQGDSAMYLCASSWDTSNQPQHFGDGTRLSIL.

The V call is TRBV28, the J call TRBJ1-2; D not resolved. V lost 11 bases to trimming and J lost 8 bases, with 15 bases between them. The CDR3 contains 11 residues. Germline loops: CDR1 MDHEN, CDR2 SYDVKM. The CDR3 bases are TGTGCCCTCGGGGTGTCGCGGGGCTACACCTTC. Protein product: CALGVSRGYTF.

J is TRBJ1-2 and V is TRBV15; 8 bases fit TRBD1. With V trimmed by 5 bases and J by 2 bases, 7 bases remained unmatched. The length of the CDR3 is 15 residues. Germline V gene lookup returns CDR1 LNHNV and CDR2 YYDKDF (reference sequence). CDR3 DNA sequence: TGTGCCACCAGCGTGGACTACAGGGGGAACTATGGCTACACCTTC. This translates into CATSVDYRGNYGYTF.

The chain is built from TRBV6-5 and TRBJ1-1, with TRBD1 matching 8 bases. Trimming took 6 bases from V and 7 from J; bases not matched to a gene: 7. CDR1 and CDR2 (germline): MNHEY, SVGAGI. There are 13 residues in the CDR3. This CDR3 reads CASSQGAYIEAFF. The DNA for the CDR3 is TGTGCCAGCAGCCAGGGGGCGTACATTGAAGCTTTCTTT.

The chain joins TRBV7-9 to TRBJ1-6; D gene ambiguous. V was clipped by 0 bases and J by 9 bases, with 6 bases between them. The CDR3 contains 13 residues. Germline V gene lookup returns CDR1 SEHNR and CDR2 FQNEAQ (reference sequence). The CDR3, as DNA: TGTGCCAGCAGCTTAGCTGAGGGTTCACCCCTCCACTTT. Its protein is CASSLAEGSPLHF.